This T cell receptor beta chain is drawn from a study of radiotherapy plus CTLA-4 blockade in lung cancer. About the research overall: Around 20% of enrolled patients responded objectively, and around 30% had disease control.

Study-level results: Among blood TCR repertoires after radiotherapy plus ipilimumab, tumor-derived clones expanded. The authors reported that early blood T cell clone dynamics, with interferon-beta, best predicted response.

CDR3 length: 11 residues. The V end was cut by 6 bases, the J end by 3 bases, with 6 bases between. Germline V lookup: CDR1 MNHEY, CDR2 SVGAGI. Some clones are missing from TCRdb's copy, which holds only in-frame ones; the method was immunoSEQ multiplex PCR. The profile shows some 40,000 clones, more than 70% of them singletons. A word on this clone: What it binds is not known.

The rearrangement uses TRBV6-5 and TRBJ2-7; a possible D gene is TRBD2 (5 bases). Material: peripheral blood, obtained from a patient treated with radiotherapy plus ipilimumab. The receptor was derived from a human donor with non-small cell lung cancer that progressed on radiotherapy plus ipilimumab. The CDR3 coding sequence is TGTGCCAGCAGCCGGGACTACGAGCAGTACTTC. Its translation: CASSRDYEQYF.